The T cell receptor (beta chain) under discussion was sequenced for a study of CD8 T cells in ankylosing spondylitis. At least ten counts were recorded for this clonotype. What it binds is not known. The CDR3 loop spans 14 amino acids. Germline CDR1 and CDR2: SGHRS and YFSETQ. V lost 7 bases, J lost 1 base, and 6 bases stayed unmatched. The study's findings and limits: Relatively scarce in peripheral blood, disease-linked clones were CD8+.

TCRdb redid the calling of the 5' RACE reads with MiXCR, one entry per CDR3 protein. Of roughly 150,000 distinct CDR3 sequences listed, roughly 6.6% are singletons. V gene TRBV5-1 combines with J gene TRBJ2-3; the match to TRBD2 covers 7 bases. The TCR comes from a female donor with ankylosing spondylitis or in good health (not recorded which). Sequencing was carried out using blood, either unsorted or a sorted T cell fraction (not recorded which). The CDR3 sequence: CASLRGGGTDTQYF. In nucleotides, the CDR3 is TGCGCCAGCCTGCGGGGAGGGGGCACAGATACGCAGTATTTT.